The entry that follows covers one TCR beta chain sequence. This specimen comes from a study of blood T cell repertoires in COVID-19. The wider study: COVID-19 samples from acute and convalescent phases originated in the United States, Italy and Spain.

In the original processing: It was from reference gene primer amplification that nucleated cell counts were estimated. Assay used: immunoSEQ multiplex PCR; TCRdb lists only in-frame clones, some missing. V, J and clone size reflect that table, while D and trimming were determined from the DNA. The sample has approximately 300,000 clones, approximately 80% seen once; the top ten hold around 4%. Trimming shortened V by 5 bases and J by 1 base, and 11 bases separated the two germline ends. Looked up from germline, CDR1 is MRHNA and CDR2 is SNTAGT. The CDR3 sequence is 14 residues long. The rearrangement joins TRBV6-4 to TRBJ1-1; D remains ambiguous. The sequencing input was peripheral blood. The receptor comes from a woman aged 45-65 years with active or convalescent COVID-19. CDR3 sequence reads: CASSRELSNTEAFF. The CDR3 bases are TGTGCCAGCAGTCGGGAACTCTCGAACACTGAAGCTTTCTTT.